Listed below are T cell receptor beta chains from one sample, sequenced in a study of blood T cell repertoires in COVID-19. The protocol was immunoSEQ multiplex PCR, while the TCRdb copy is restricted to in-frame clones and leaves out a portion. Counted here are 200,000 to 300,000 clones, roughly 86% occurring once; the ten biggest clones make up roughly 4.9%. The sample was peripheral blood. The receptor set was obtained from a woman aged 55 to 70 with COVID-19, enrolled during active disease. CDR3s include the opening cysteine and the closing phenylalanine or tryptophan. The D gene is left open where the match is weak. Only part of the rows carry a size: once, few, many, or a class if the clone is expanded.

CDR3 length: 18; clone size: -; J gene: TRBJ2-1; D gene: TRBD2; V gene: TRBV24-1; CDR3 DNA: TGTGCCACCAGTGACCCCTACGTACTAGCGGGAGGGCCCAATGAGCAGTTCTTC; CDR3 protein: CATSDPYVLAGGPNEQFF
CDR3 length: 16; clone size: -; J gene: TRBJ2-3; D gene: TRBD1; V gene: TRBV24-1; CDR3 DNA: TGTGCCACCAGTGAAATCGGACAGGGAAGCACAGATACGCAGTATTTT; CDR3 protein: CATSEIGQGSTDTQYF
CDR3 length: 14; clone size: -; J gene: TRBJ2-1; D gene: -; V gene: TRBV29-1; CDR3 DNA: TGCAGCGGGGAGACCCAAAGTAAGGGCAATGAGCAGTTCTTC; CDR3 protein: CSGETQSKGNEQFF
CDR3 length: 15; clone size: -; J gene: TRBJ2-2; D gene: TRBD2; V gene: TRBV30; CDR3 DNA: TGTGCCTGGACTCGACTAGCGACCGACACCGGGGAGCTGTTTTTT; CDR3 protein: CAWTRLATDTGELFF
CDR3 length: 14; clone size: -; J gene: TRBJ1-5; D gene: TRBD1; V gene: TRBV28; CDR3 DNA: TGTGCCAGCAGCCCCCGGGACAGCTATCAGCCCCAGCATTTT; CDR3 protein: CASSPRDSYQPQHF
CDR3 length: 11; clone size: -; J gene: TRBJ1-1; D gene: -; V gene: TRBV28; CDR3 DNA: TGTGCCAGCAGCGTTCGCGGGCAAGCTTTCTTT; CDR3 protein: CASSVRGQAFF
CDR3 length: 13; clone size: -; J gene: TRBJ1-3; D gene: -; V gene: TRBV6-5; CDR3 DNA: TGTGCCAGCGGAGGGACCTCTGGAAACACCATATATTTT; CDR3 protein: CASGGTSGNTIYF
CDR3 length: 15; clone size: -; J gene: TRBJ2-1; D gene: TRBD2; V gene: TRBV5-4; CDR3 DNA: TGTGCCAGCAGCTCATTTACTAGCGGATACAATGAGCAGTTCTTC; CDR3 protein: CASSSFTSGYNEQFF
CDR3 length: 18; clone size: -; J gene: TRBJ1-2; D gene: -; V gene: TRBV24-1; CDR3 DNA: TGTGCCACCAGTGACCCGGCCCGAGGGTACGAGGCGAACTATGGCTACACCTTC; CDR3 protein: CATSDPARGYEANYGYTF
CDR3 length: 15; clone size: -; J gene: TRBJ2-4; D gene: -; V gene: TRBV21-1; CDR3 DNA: TGTGCCAGCAGTTTGGGGACAGGGGCGACGAACATTCAGTACTTC; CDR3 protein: CASSLGTGATNIQYF
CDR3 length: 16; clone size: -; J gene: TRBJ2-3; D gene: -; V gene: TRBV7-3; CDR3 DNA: TGTGCCAGCAGCTTTACGAGCGGAGGTTTGGCAGATACGCAGTATTTT; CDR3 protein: CASSFTSGGLADTQYF
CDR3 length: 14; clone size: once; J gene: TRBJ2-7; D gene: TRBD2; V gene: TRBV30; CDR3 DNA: TGTGCCTGGAGCCGGGGACTAGCGGGAGTCGAGCAGTACTTC; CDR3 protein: CAWSRGLAGVEQYF
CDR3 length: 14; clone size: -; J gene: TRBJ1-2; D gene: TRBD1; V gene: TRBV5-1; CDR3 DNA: TGCGCCAGCAGCTCGGGACAGGGGAACTATGGCTACACCTTC; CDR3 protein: CASSSGQGNYGYTF
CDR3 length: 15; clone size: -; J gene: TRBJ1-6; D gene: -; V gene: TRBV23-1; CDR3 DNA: TGCGCCAGCAGTCTTGCAGGCTCCTATAATTCACCCCTCCACTTT; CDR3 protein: CASSLAGSYNSPLHF
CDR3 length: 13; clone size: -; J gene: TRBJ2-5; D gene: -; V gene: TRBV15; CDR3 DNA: TGTGCCACCAGCAGAGGGCACCAAGAGACCCAGTACTTC; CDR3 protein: CATSRGHQETQYF
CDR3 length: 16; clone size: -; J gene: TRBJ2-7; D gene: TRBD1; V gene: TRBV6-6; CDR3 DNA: TGTGCCAGCAGTCACCTCGAATGGCAGGGGGCGAACGAGCAGTACTTC; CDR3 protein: CASSHLEWQGANEQYF
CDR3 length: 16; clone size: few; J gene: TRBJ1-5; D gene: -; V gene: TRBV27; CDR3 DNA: TGTGCCAGCAGTCCCGGGTTCGGAAGTATCATTCAGCCCCAGCATTTT; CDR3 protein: CASSPGFGSIIQPQHF
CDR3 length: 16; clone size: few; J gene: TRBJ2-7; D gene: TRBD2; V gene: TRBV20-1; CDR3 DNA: TGCAGTGCTAGTTCATGGGGGCTAGCGGGTGTGTACGAGCAGTACTTC; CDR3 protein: CSASSWGLAGVYEQYF
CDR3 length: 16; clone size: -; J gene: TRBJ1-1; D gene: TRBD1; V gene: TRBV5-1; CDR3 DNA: TGCGCCAGCAGCTTGGGGGGGACAGCCATGAACACTGAAGCTTTCTTT; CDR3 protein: CASSLGGTAMNTEAFF
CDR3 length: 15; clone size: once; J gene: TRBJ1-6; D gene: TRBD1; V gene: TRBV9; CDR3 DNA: TGTGCCAGCAGCCCGGACAGGGGCGACGCTTCACCCCTCCACTTT; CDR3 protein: CASSPDRGDASPLHF
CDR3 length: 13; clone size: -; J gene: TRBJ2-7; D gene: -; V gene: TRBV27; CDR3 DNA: TGTGCCAGCAGTTTAAGCTCGGCCTACGAGCAGTACTTC; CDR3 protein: CASSLSSAYEQYF
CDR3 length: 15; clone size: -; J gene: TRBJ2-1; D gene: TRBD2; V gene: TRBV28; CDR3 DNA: TGTGCCAGCAGTCCGGGACTAGTGTCTTACAATGAGCAGTTCTTC; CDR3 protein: CASSPGLVSYNEQFF